This T cell receptor (beta chain) was sequenced in a study of beta chain features in type 1 diabetes (dated by TCRdb to the late 2010s). About the full investigation: Mean age, gender distribution, total cell number and subset yield were not different between patients and healthy donors. A total of 85 million to 140 million sorted cells were examined across all samples, and a strong correlation was observed between cell number per subset and RNA yield. The study compared the TCRB repertoires of sorted circulating CD4+ T cell subsets in recently diagnosed type 1 diabetes patients with those in matched healthy donors. Whereas all 30 or so donors provided naive and central memory subsets, regulatory and stem cell-like memory subsets were isolated from just 8 patients and about 8 healthy donors. The study at large found these results: Sequencing cDNA rather than genomic DNA could over-represent highly expressing activated cells, although activation and CD3 levels did not differ between groups. Naive, central memory and regulatory TCRB repertoires appeared to be more alike among patients than among healthy donors. In all four CD4+ subsets, TCRB CDR3 length was moderately but significantly shorter in type 1 diabetes patients. Patients with type 1 diabetes made fewer insertions and deleted more nucleotides at VDJ recombination sites, implying thymic rearrangement abnormalities. PCR may preferentially amplify shorter templates, but because patient and control samples were amplified and corrected together, any resulting skew would affect both groups equally. Only small numbers of individuals were included in the HLA sub-analyses, which left unresolved whether HLA type had any influence on TCRB rearrangement.

Relative to germline, V is 4 bases shorter and J is 4 bases shorter, with 11 bases between their ends. Taken from cysteine to phenylalanine, the CDR3 has 15 residues. Here the CDR3 DNA is all that survives: 45 bases in frame from base 1. Via the germline V gene (reference sequence), CDR1 is SEHNR and CDR2 FQNEAQ. The entire isolated RNA was reverse transcribed using the High Capacity cDNA Reverse Transcription Kit, and thus expressed TCRB transcripts were sequenced. Deep immunoSEQ sequencing was applied to naive, central memory and regulatory T cell samples, giving an average of roughly 3.5 million total reads per sample. Sorted cells were lysed in RLT buffer and RNA was extracted with DNase-treated RNeasy Micro or Mini kits, depending on cell number. Each cell subset was processed on its own to prevent cross-contamination, while patient and healthy donor samples were processed together. The immunoSEQ multiplex PCR was used to amplify TCRB sequences from cDNA, generating 87-bp fragments that spanned the CDR3 region. Amplicons were sequenced on the Illumina HiSeq platform. In the original analysis: PCR bias was corrected computationally using synthetic template baselines, and reads within Hamming distance 2 were collapsed, with unmergeable singletons discarded. Reads were aligned against IMGT to assign V, D and J genes, CDR3 length and insertions or deletions at six rearrangement sites. Clonotype counts were normalized to sorted cell number within each subset before computing true diversity and Gini coefficients with the tcR R package. Repertoire sharing was quantified using the overlap coefficient calculated on TCRB nucleotide sequences. Out-of-frame TCRB sequences from naive cells were analyzed to stand in for the pre-selection repertoire. TCRdb obtained this table from immuneACCESS and retained in-frame rearrangements with V and J assigned. These tables miss some clones; where compared with another copy, unresolved V genes account for less than half of the shortfall, and the remainder is unexplained. The DNA was the basis for D and trimming; V, J and clone size are from that table. This sample has some 250,000 clones in its table, and roughly 10% of those were observed once. Approximately 0.015% of the sample goes to the ten largest clones.

From each donor, a single peripheral blood sample of around 120 mL on average was drawn into heparinised tubes. A BD FACSAria II and a panel including CD45RO, CCR7, CD25, CD127, CD95 and CD27 were used to sort naive, central memory, regulatory and stem cell-like memory CD4+ T cells. A purity above 95% was achieved for all sorted populations. PBMCs were isolated right away by Lymphoprep density gradient centrifugation and were stained directly, without culture. So that batch effects would be minimized, each experiment stained and sorted samples in pairs, pairing one healthy donor with one patient. This clone was detected a few times. This clone's antigen is unknown. No clone much larger than this one lies a single base away; base qualities are absent.

Sequenced sample: naive CD4+ T cells from blood. What the cell subset or site label conveys for this sample: true naive CD4+ T cells. The TCR comes from a man in his thirties or forties with type 1 diabetes. The V and J segments used are TRBV7-9 and TRBJ2-6; the D gene is possibly TRBD2, with 6 bases matching. The encoded CDR3 is CASSSRGNGANVLTF. The DNA is TGTGCCAGCAGCTCACGGGGGAACGGGGCCAACGTCCTGACTTTC.